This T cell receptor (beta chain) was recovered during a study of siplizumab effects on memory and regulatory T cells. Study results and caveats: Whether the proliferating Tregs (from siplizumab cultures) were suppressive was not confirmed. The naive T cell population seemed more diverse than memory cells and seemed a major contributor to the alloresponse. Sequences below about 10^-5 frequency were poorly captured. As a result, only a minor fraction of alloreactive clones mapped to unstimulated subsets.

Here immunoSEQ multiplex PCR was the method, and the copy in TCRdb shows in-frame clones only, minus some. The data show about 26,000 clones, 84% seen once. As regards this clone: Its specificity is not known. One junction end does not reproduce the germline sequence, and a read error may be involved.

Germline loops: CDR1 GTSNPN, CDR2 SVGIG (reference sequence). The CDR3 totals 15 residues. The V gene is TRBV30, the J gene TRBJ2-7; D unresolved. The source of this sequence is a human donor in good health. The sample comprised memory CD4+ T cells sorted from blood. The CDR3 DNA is TGTGCCTGGAAGCGAGCCGGCAGGACGCATTACGGGCAGTACTTC. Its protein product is CAWKRAGRTHYGQYF.